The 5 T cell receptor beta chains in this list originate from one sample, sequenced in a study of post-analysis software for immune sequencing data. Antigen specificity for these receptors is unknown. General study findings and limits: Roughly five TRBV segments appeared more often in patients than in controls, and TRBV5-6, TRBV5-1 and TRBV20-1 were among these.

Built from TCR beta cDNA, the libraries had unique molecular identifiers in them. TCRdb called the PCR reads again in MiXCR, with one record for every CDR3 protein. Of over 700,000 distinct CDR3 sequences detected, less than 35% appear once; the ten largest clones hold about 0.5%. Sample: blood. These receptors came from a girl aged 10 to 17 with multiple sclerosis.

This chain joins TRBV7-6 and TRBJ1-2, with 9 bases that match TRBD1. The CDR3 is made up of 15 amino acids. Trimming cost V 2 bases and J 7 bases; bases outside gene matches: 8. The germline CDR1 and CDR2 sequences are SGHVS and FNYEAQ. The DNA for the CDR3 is TGTGCCAGCAGCTTACGACAGGGGGGGGCTAGTGGCTACACCTTC. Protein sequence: CASSLRQGGASGYTF.

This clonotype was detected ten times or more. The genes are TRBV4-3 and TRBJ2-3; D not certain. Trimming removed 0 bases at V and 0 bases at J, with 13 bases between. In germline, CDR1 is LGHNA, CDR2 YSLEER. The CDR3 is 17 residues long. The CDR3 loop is CASSQEGQSVSTDTQYF. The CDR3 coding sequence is TGCGCCAGCAGCCAAGAAGGGCAGTCCGTTAGCACAGATACGCAGTATTTT.

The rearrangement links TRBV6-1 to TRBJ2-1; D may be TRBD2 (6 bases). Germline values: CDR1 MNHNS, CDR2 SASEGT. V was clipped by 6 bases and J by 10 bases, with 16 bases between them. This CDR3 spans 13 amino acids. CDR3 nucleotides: TGTGCCAGCAGCCTTGGACTACCCTGGGAGCAGTTCTTC. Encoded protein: CASSLGLPWEQFF.

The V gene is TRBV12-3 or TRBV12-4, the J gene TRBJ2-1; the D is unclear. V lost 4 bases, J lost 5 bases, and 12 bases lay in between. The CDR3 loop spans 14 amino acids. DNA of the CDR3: TGTGCCAGCAGTTCCCCCAAGGTTAACAATGAGCAGTTCTTC. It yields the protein CASSSPKVNNEQFF.

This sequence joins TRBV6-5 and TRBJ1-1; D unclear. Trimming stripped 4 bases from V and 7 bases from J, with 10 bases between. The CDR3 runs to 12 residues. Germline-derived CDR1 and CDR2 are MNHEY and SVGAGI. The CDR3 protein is CASSLSAGEAFF. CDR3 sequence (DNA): TGTGCCAGCAGTTTATCGGCGGGTGAAGCTTTCTTT.